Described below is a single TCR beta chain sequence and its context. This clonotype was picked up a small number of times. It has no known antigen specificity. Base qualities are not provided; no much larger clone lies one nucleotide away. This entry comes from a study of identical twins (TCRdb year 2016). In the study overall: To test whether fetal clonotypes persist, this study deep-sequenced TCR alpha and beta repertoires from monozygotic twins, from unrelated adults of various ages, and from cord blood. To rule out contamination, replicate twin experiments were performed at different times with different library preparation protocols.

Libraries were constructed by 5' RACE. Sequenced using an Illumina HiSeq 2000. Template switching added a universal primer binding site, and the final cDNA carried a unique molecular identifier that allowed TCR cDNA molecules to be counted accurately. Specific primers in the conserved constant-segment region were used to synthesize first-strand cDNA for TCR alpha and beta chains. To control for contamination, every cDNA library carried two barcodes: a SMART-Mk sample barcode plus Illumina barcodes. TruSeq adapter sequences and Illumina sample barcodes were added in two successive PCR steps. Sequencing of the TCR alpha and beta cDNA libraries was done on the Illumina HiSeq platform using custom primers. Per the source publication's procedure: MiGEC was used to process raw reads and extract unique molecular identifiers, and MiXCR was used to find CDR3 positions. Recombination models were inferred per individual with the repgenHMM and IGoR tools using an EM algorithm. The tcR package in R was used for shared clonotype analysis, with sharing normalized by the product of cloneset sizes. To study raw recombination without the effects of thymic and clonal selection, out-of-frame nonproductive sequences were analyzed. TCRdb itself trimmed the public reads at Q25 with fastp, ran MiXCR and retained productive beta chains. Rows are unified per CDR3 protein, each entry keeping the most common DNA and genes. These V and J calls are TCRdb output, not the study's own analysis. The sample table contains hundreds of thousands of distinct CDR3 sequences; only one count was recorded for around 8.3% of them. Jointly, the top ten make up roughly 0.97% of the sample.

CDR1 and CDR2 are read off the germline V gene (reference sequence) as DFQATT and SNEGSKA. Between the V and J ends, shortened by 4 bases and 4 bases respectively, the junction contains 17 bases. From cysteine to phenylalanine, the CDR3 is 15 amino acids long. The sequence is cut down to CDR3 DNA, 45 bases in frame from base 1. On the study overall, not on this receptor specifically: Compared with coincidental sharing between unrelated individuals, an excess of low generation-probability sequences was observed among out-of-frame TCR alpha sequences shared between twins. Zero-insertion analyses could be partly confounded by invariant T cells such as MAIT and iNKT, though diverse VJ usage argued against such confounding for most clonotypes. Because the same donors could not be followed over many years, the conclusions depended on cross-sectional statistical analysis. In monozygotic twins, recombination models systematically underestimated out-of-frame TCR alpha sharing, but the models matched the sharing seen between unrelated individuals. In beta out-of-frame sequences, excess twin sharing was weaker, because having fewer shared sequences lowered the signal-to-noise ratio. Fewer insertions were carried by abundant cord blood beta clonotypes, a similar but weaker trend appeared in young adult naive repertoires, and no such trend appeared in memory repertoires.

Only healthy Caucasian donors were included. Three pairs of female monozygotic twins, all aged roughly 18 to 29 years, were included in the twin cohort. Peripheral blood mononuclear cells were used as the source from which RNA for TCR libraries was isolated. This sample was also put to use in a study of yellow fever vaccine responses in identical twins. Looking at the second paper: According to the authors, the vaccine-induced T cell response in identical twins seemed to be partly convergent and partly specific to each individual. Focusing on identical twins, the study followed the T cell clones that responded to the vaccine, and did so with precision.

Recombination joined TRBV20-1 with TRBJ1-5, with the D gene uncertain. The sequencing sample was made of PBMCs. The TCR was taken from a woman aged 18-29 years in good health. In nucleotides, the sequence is TGCAGTGCTAAGCACTCCGCAGACCCAAATCAGCCCCAGCATTTT. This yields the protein CSAKHSADPNQPQHF.